Each of the 9 T cell receptor beta chains below was sequenced from the same sample in a study of cytomegalovirus exposure and HLA in healthy donors. This PCR relied on a set of 60 Vbeta primers and 13 Jbeta primers. The table came from immunoSEQ multiplex PCR; TCRdb's copy has only in-frame clones and leaves some out. The profile shows more than 110,000 clones, roughly 80% of them singletons. Sequenced: PBMCs. Receptor source: a man younger than 30 in good health and CMV-seronegative.

The chain links TRBV5-6 to TRBJ2-7; D may be TRBD2 (5 bases). The germline gives CDR1 SGHDT, CDR2 YYEEEE. Trimming shortened V by 1 base and J by 5 bases, and 7 bases separated the two germline ends. This CDR3 spans 12 amino acids. The CDR3 region has the DNA TGTGCCAGCAGCTTGATTAGCGACGAGCAGTACTTC. This codes for CASSLISDEQYF.

As regards this clone: A junction boundary mismatches the germline segment, possibly from a read error. This chain connects TRBV6-1 to TRBJ2-4; TRBD2 is a possible D gene (5 bases). Germline-derived CDR1 and CDR2 are MNHNS and SASEGT. This CDR3 has 16 amino acids. CDR3 coding DNA: TGTGCCGGCAGTGCACGGGGAATTCTAGCCAAAAACATTCAGTACTTC. Protein product: CAGSARGILAKNIQYF.

The J gene is TRBJ1-1, the V gene TRBV4-3, with TRBD1 matching 9 bases. This CDR3 contains 16 residues. The V gene end was trimmed by 3 bases and the J gene end by 3 bases; junction bases not matched to a gene: 8. CDR1 and CDR2 (germline): LGHNA, YSLEER. CDR3 loop: CASSHGTGSLYTEAFF. In nucleotides, the CDR3 is TGCGCCAGCAGCCACGGGACAGGGTCCCTTTACACTGAAGCTTTCTTT.

This clone has more than one count but fewer than ten. V gene TRBV14 combines with J gene TRBJ2-7, with 9 nucleotides matching TRBD1. Per the germline V gene, CDR1 is SGHDN and CDR2 is FVKESK. With V trimmed by 4 bases and J by 5 bases, 12 bases remained unmatched. The CDR3 has 16 amino acids. CDR3 sequence (DNA): TGTGCCAGCAGCCCCCCAGAGGACAGGGGCCAGGACGAGCAGTACTTC. Encoded protein: CASSPPEDRGQDEQYF. Drawing the rest from reference TRBV14 and TRBJ2-7, the complete variable domain is EAGVTQFPSHSVIEKGQTVTLRCDPISGHDNLYWYRRVMGKEIKFLLHFVKESKQDESGMPNNRFLAERTGGTYSTLKVQPAELEDSGVYFCASSPPEDRGQDEQYFGPGTRLTVT.

J is TRBJ2-1 and V is TRBV9; TRBD2 agrees at 10 bases. V lost 4 bases to trimming and J lost 12 bases; unmatched junction nucleotides: 16. The CDR3 spans 16 residues. CDR1 and CDR2 from the germline V gene are SGDLS and YYNGEE. For the CDR3, the DNA is TGTGCCAGCAGCCAGACGAGCGGGGGGGTATCTACCGGGCAGTTCTTC. As protein: CASSQTSGGVSTGQFF.

The rearrangement uses TRBV7-9 and TRBJ2-3; D might be TRBD2 (6 bases). This CDR3 comprises 18 residues. Trimming took off 2 bases at V and 1 base at J, with 19 bases between the two ends. Looked up from germline, CDR1 is SEHNR and CDR2 is FQNEAQ (reference sequence). CDR3 nucleotides: TGTGCCAGCAGCTTAATACGTGGGGCTAGGAGGGGCACAGATACGCAGTATTTT. It is translated as CASSLIRGARRGTDTQYF.

J is TRBJ1-6 and V is TRBV5-4; 7 positions match TRBD1. The CDR3 covers 15 residues. The junction had 5 bases not matched to a gene; V was cut back by 0 bases and J by 8 bases. Germline V gene data show CDR1 as SGHNT and CDR2 as YYREEE (reference sequence). The DNA of the CDR3 is TGTGCCAGCAGCTTGGAAGGGGGCAGATATTCACCCCTCCACTTT. Translated: CASSLEGGRYSPLHF.

The rearrangement joins TRBV6-1 to TRBJ1-1; D is uncertain. This CDR3 has 15 amino acids. V dropped 5 bases and J dropped 0 bases, with 13 bases sitting between them. Germline V lookup: CDR1 MNHNS, CDR2 SASEGT. This CDR3 is CASSHQQALNTEAFF. The CDR3 nucleotides are TGTGCCAGCAGTCACCAGCAGGCTCTGAACACTGAAGCTTTCTTT.

The chain joins TRBV6-6 to TRBJ1-1; no clear D. V lost 5 bases to trimming and J lost 11 bases, with 15 bases between them. The CDR3 is 12 residues long. Germline lookup yields CDR1 MNHNY and CDR2 SVGAGI (reference sequence). The CDR3 nucleotides read TGTGCCAGCAGTGTAGACAAGGAAAGGGCTTTCTTT. Amino acid sequence: CASSVDKERAFF.